These 18 T cell receptor beta chains came from one sample sequenced in a study of T-cell memory formation after mild COVID-19. TCRdb itself ran the 5' RACE reads through MiXCR, one entry per CDR3 protein. The sample yields fewer than 700,000 distinct CDR3 sequences, about 20% seen once. Material: PBMCs or a T cell subset sorted from them (not recorded which). The source is an adult woman who had mild COVID-19 (a few samples of this study predate the infection). Cell type and time point are not known.

V and J are TRBV12-3 or TRBV12-4 and TRBJ1-2; a weak D match, TRBD1 (5 bases). V shed 3 bases and J shed 4 bases, with 15 bases lying between them. This CDR3 contains 15 residues. The DNA of the CDR3 is TGTGCCAGCAGTTTGGTATTATCTGGGGGCTATGGCTACACCTTC. It yields the protein CASSLVLSGGYGYTF.

The chain recombines TRBV20-1 with TRBJ2-7; TRBD1 aligns across 12 bases. Germline V gives CDR1 DFQATT, CDR2 SNEGSKA (reference sequence). The CDR3 has 15 amino acids. The trim removed 1 base at V and 3 bases at J, leaving 4 bases unmatched. CDR3 DNA sequence: TGCAGTGCTAGAGTCCGGGACAGGGGGCTCTACGAGCAGTACTTC. It codes for CSARVRDRGLYEQYF.

The V call is TRBV6-6, the J call TRBJ2-3; D uncertain. The CDR3 extends over 15 amino acids. CDR1 is MNHNY and CDR2 is SVGAGI in the germline V gene (reference sequence). Trimming cost V 6 bases and J 0 bases, with 13 bases left between them. Written as DNA, the CDR3 is TGTGCCAGCAGCTTCCCCGCGGTGAGCACAGATACGCAGTATTTT. Protein product: CASSFPAVSTDTQYF.

This clonotype has more than one count but fewer than ten. V gene TRBV3-1 combines with J gene TRBJ1-4, with D possibly being TRBD1 (5 bases). The CDR3 has 14 residues. V was shortened by 0 bases and J by 10 bases, with 12 bases between the two germline ends. Germline V gives CDR1 LGHDT, CDR2 YNNKEL (reference sequence). CDR3 protein: CASSQDLQAGKLFF. In DNA, the CDR3 is TGTGCCAGCAGCCAAGATCTACAGGCTGGAAAACTGTTTTTT.

The chain joins TRBV20-1 to TRBJ1-5; weak D call: TRBD1 (6 bases). CDR3 length equals 15 residues. Trimming removed 0 bases at V and 3 bases at J, with 12 bases between. Germline V lookup: CDR1 DFQATT, CDR2 SNEGSKA (reference sequence). This CDR3 reads CSARDSGGFNQPQHF. DNA for the CDR3: TGCAGTGCTAGAGATTCGGGGGGCTTCAATCAGCCCCAGCATTTT.

V gene TRBV27 combines with J gene TRBJ2-7; TRBD2 matches 7 bases. The CDR3 consists of 13 residues. The germline CDR1 and CDR2 sequences are MNHEY and SMNVEV (reference sequence). Germline trimming cut 6 bases from V and 2 bases from J; bases unmatched to any gene: 4. CDR3 protein: CASRPGGAYEQYF. CDR3 in DNA: TGTGCCAGCAGACCGGGAGGAGCCTACGAGCAGTACTTC.

This clonotype was seen a few times. V and J are TRBV24-1 and TRBJ2-1, with 8 bases identical to TRBD2. CDR1 KGHDR and CDR2 SFDVKD come from the germline V gene. Trimming cost V 4 bases and J 7 bases; bases outside gene matches: 11. The CDR3 covers 16 residues. The CDR3 coding sequence is TGTGCCACCAGTGACTCCCTGGGGGGCGGGGGGAATGAGCAGTTCTTC. Its translation is CATSDSLGGGGNEQFF.

The chain employs TRBV12-3 or TRBV12-4 and TRBJ2-7; TRBD1 matches at 7 bases. J gave up 1 base and V 6 bases, and 9 bases lay outside the gene matches. The CDR3 runs to 15 residues. CDR3: CASSIRQGTSYEQYF. The CDR3 DNA sequence: TGTGCCAGCAGCATACGACAGGGAACTTCCTACGAGCAGTACTTC.

This clonotype was seen more than once but under ten times. The chain is built from TRBV12-3 or TRBV12-4 and TRBJ2-1; D possibly uses TRBD1 or TRBD2 (5 bases each). Trimming cost V 5 bases and J 10 bases, with 15 bases left between them. The CDR3 is 13 amino acids. The CDR3 DNA sequence: TGTGCCAGCAGTAGGGGCGGGTTTGAAGAGCAGTTCTTC. It specifies CASSRGGFEEQFF.

V gene TRBV12-3 or TRBV12-4 combines with J gene TRBJ1-2; possible D gene TRBD1, 5 bases. The ends were cut back, 6 bases at V and 0 bases at J, with 20 bases in the middle. This CDR3 has 17 amino acids. CDR3 in amino acids: CASSQTPFGGPNYGYTF. The CDR3 bases are TGTGCCAGCAGCCAAACCCCCTTTGGGGGTCCTAACTATGGCTACACCTTC.

V usage is TRBV14 and J usage is TRBJ2-7; D call uncertain. The V gene lost 4 bases and the J gene lost 2 bases, with 12 bases spanning the gap. The germline V gene encodes CDR1 SGHDN and CDR2 FVKESK. The CDR3 runs 14 residues. The CDR3 bases are TGTGCCAGCAGCCTTGGTGGCGTTCCCTACGAGCAGTACTTC. Translation: CASSLGGVPYEQYF. Variable domain in full (rest from reference TRBV14 and TRBJ2-7): EAGVTQFPSHSVIEKGQTVTLRCDPISGHDNLYWYRRVMGKEIKFLLHFVKESKQDESGMPNNRFLAERTGGTYSTLKVQPAELEDSGVYFCASSLGGVPYEQYFGPGTRLTVT.

The chain employs TRBV4-1 and TRBJ2-1, with 9 bases fitting TRBD2. CDR1 and CDR2 (germline): MGHRA, YSYEKL. This CDR3 has 17 amino acids. The ends lost 0 bases at V and 7 bases at J; junction bases unmatched: 10. The CDR3 DNA reads as TGCGCCAGCAGCCAAGAGGCCGGGACTAGCAGTCGGAATGAGCAGTTCTTC. Its protein is CASSQEAGTSSRNEQFF.

There are a few counts of this clonotype. In DNA, the CDR3 is TGTGCCAGCAGCGTTCCGGGACTAGCGGAGACGTCCGGGGAGCTGTTTTTT. It specifies CASSVPGLAETSGELFF. J is TRBJ2-2 and V is TRBV7-8; 11 bases match TRBD2. The CDR3 contains 17 residues. J lost 6 bases, V lost 5 bases, and 11 bases had no gene match. Germline V CDR1 and CDR2: SGHVS, FQNEAQ.

This sequence joins TRBV7-8 and TRBJ2-7, with D possibly TRBD2 on 6 matching bases. Trimming took off 5 bases at V and 4 bases at J, with 15 bases between the two ends. The CDR3 covers 14 residues. Germline CDR1 and CDR2: SGHVS and FQNEAQ. The CDR3 here is CASSPRDFSYEQYF. The CDR3 nucleotides are TGTGCCAGCAGCCCAAGGGACTTTTCGTACGAGCAGTACTTC.

This chain connects TRBV29-1 to TRBJ1-4; D not resolved. With 4 bases removed from V and 7 bases from J, the gap between germline ends came to 10 bases. The CDR3 totals 12 residues. From germline, CDR1 is SQVTM and CDR2 ANQGSEA. CDR3 loop: CSVAGQLEKLFF. The CDR3 DNA is TGCAGCGTTGCGGGCCAACTTGAAAAACTGTTTTTT.

DNA for the CDR3: TGCGCCAGCAGCCAAGATTCGGGGTGGGAGCAGTACTTC. Its protein product is CASSQDSGWEQYF. The genes are TRBV4-1 and TRBJ2-7; maybe TRBD2 (5 bases). The germline V gene encodes CDR1 MGHRA and CDR2 YSYEKL. Trimming removed 0 bases at V and 7 bases at J, with 10 bases between. The CDR3 loop spans 13 amino acids.

The chain recombines TRBV9 with TRBJ2-7, with D perhaps matching TRBD2 (5 bases). The V and J ends lost 0 bases and 3 bases respectively, with 13 bases between them. This CDR3 region has 15 residues. Germline lookup yields CDR1 SGDLS and CDR2 YYNGEE. CDR3 sequence reads: CASSVGVRTDYEQYF. The CDR3 nucleotides are TGTGCCAGCAGCGTAGGGGTCCGGACTGACTACGAGCAGTACTTC.

The rearrangement joins TRBV3-1 to TRBJ1-1, with 7 bases that match TRBD1. Per the germline V gene, CDR1 is LGHDT and CDR2 is YNNKEL (reference sequence). The CDR3 runs to 14 residues. J was trimmed by 5 bases and V by 3 bases; bases with no gene match: 6. CDR3 sequence: CASSHRGTKTEAFF. The CDR3 DNA reads as TGTGCCAGCAGCCACAGGGGGACGAAGACTGAAGCTTTCTTT.